Below, 28 T cell receptor beta chains from the same sample are listed, as sequenced in a study of metastatic and nonmetastatic thyroid tumors. TCRdb reprocessed the PCR reads using MiXCR. The data show 43,000 or so clones, 16% seen once. Patients were all untreated before their thyroid surgery. What was sequenced was blood. The receptor source for this set is a female donor with papillary thyroid cancer or a benign thyroid nodule (not recorded which). Some clones in this sample may be carry-over from other donors' samples.

This chain connects TRBV20-1 to TRBJ1-1; D not certain. The germline gives CDR1 DFQATT, CDR2 SNEGSKA (reference sequence). The CDR3 sequence is 12 residues long. The germline V and J ends were trimmed by 2 bases and 7 bases, with 11 bases remaining between them. The CDR3, as DNA: TGCAGTGCTAGATCCGGGGAGGTTGAAGCTTTCTTT. This sequence encodes CSARSGEVEAFF.

This clone occurred once. A read error is possible here, since a much larger clone lies one base away. This sequence joins TRBV5-4 and TRBJ2-7, with D tentatively TRBD2 (5 bases). CDR1 is SGHNT and CDR2 is YYREEE in the germline V gene (reference sequence). The V and J ends lost 3 bases and 1 base respectively, with 17 bases between them. CDR3 length: 16 residues. The CDR3 DNA sequence: TGTGCCAGCAGCTCGGTGCCCGGGATCCCATCCTACGAGCAGTACTTC. As protein: CASSSVPGIPSYEQYF.

This clone was found a few times. The chain couples TRBV6-2 or TRBV6-3 to TRBJ1-5; weak D call: TRBD1 (6 bases). Germline CDR1 reads MNHEY; CDR2 reads SVGEGT. V lost 2 bases and J 9 bases, leaving 11 bases between the germline ends. This CDR3 comprises 13 residues. The CDR3: CASSYVRGRPQHF. The DNA of the CDR3 is TGTGCCAGCAGTTACGTAAGGGGGAGGCCCCAGCATTTT.

This clone was seen ten or more times. The gene calls are TRBV12-5 and TRBJ2-1; 11 bases are shared with TRBD2. In germline, CDR1 is LGHNT, CDR2 FRNRAP. This CDR3 is built from 16 residues. V lost 4 bases, J lost 4 bases, and 6 bases stayed unmatched. The CDR3 sequence: CASGSTWTSGYNEQFF. As DNA, the CDR3 is TGTGCTAGTGGTTCAACATGGACTAGCGGGTACAATGAGCAGTTCTTC.

Many counts were recorded for this clone. The chain uses TRBV5-4 and TRBJ1-1; D unclear. From germline, CDR1 is SGHNT and CDR2 YYREEE (reference sequence). Trimming removed 0 bases from V and 6 bases from J, with 18 bases in between. This CDR3 region has 16 residues. This chain's CDR3 is CASSLGPGSVLAEAFF. The CDR3 coding sequence is TGTGCCAGCAGCTTGGGGCCCGGAAGTGTTTTGGCTGAAGCTTTCTTT.

This clone has at least ten counts. V gene TRBV4-1 combines with J gene TRBJ2-3, with 8 bases lining up with TRBD1. Germline V gives CDR1 MGHRA, CDR2 YSYEKL. Trimming cost V 3 bases and J 5 bases; bases outside gene matches: 1. The CDR3 has 13 residues. This chain's CDR3 is CASSQTGEDTQYF. The CDR3 coding sequence is TGCGCCAGCAGCCAGACAGGGGAAGATACGCAGTATTTT.

This clone showed up many times. In DNA, the CDR3 is TGTGCCAGCAGTTTCCGGGAGGGCCGAAATGAGCAGTTCTTC. Amino acid sequence: CASSFREGRNEQFF. The V and J genes are TRBV28 and TRBJ2-1, with 8 bases aligning to TRBD2. Germline V gene sequence: CDR1 MDHEN, CDR2 SYDVKM. The length of the CDR3 is 14 residues. With 3 bases clipped from V and 7 bases from J, the junction kept 5 bases outside the gene matches.

This chain links TRBV6-1 with TRBJ1-5; D is unclear. The CDR3 spans 13 residues. Germline V gene data show CDR1 as MNHNS and CDR2 as SASEGT. Trimming stripped 0 bases from V and 10 bases from J, with 10 bases between. CDR3 DNA sequence: TGTGCCAGCAGTGAAGCCCGGGAGAACCCCCAGCATTTT. It codes for CASSEARENPQHF.

This clone was seen at least ten times. This rearrangement joins TRBV11-1 to TRBJ1-1; weak D call: TRBD1 (6 bases). This CDR3 is built from 16 residues. CDR1 is SGHAT, CDR2 FQDESV, per germline (reference sequence). V lost 5 bases and J 1 base, leaving 17 bases between the germline ends. CDR3 sequence reads: CASSPRGLTGNTEAFF. DNA for the CDR3: TGTGCCAGCAGCCCTAGGGGTCTGACAGGGAACACTGAAGCTTTCTTT.

This rearrangement joins TRBV6-2 or TRBV6-3 to TRBJ1-6; no clear D gene. The CDR3 is 18 residues long. V was shortened by 0 bases and J by 7 bases, with 19 bases between the two germline ends. The germline V gene encodes CDR1 MNHEY and CDR2 SVGEGT. CDR3 amino acids: CASSYSYIGGSNNSPLHF. The CDR3 DNA follows: TGTGCCAGCAGTTACTCGTATATCGGTGGCAGTAACAATTCACCCCTCCACTTT.

The chain is built from TRBV2 and TRBJ2-7; weak D call: TRBD2 (5 bases). Germline-derived CDR1 and CDR2 are SNHLY and FYNNEI. The V and J ends lost 0 bases and 6 bases respectively, with 12 bases between them. There are 14 residues in the CDR3. CDR3 DNA sequence: TGTGCCAGCAGTGAAGCTCGGAGTCGGGGCGAGCAGTACTTC. This encodes CASSEARSRGEQYF. The full variable domain, with the rest looked up from reference TRBV2 and TRBJ2-7, is EPEVTQTPSHQVTQMGQEVILRCVPISNHLYFYWYRQILGQKVEFLVSFYNNEISEKSEIFDDQFSVERPDGSNFTLKIRSTKLEDSAMYFCASSEARSRGEQYFGPGTRLTVT.

This clone has a count of ten or more. The chain joins TRBV20-1 to TRBJ1-4; D gene ambiguous. The germline gives CDR1 DFQATT, CDR2 SNEGSKA (reference sequence). V lost 0 bases and J lost 4, with 9 bases in between. There are 14 residues in the CDR3. CDR3 nucleotides: TGCAGTGCTAGAGATCTAAGGTTTAATGAAAAACTGTTTTTT. Translation gives CSARDLRFNEKLFF.

This clone was picked up many times. A much larger clone lies a single base off, so this may be a read error. The genes are TRBV28 and TRBJ2-2; the D is unclear. Germline values: CDR1 MDHEN, CDR2 SYDVKM. The CDR3 sequence is 15 residues long. CDR3 nucleotides: TGTGCCAACAGTTTTTTCGGGTGGAACACCGGGGAGCTGTTTTTT. It translates to CANSFFGWNTGELFF.

This clone was seen many times. In nucleotides, the CDR3 is TGCAGTGCTAGGACTAGACGGGACACCGGGGAGCTGTTTTTT. Amino acid sequence: CSARTRRDTGELFF. The chain employs TRBV20-1 and TRBJ2-2; TRBD2 is a possible D gene (6 bases). V lost 3 bases and J 3 bases, leaving 11 bases between the germline ends. The CDR3 spans 14 residues. CDR1 is DFQATT and CDR2 is SNEGSKA in the germline V gene (reference sequence).

V and J are TRBV6-6 and TRBJ1-5, with 8 bases matching TRBD1. The ends lost 7 bases at V and 7 bases at J; junction bases unmatched: 9. The length of the CDR3 is 14 residues. Germline assignment: CDR1 MNHNY and CDR2 SVGAGI (reference sequence). The CDR3 DNA reads TGTGCCAGCATTACTAACAGGGGGGAACAGCCCCAGCATTTT. Translation: CASITNRGEQPQHF.

This clone was observed at least ten times. This sequence joins TRBV5-1 and TRBJ1-3; maybe TRBD1 (5 bases). The V end lost 3 bases, the J end lost 4 bases, and 20 bases lay between the germline ends. This CDR3 has 17 amino acids. Germline CDR1 and CDR2: SGHRS and YFSETQ. CDR3 sequence reads: CASSSGPTQLAGNTIYF. For the CDR3, the DNA is TGCGCCAGCAGCTCAGGGCCGACGCAACTTGCGGGAAACACCATATATTTT.

This chain connects TRBV14 to TRBJ2-1; possibly TRBD2 for D (5 bases). CDR3 length equals 16 residues. V was pared by 4 bases and J by 7 bases, with 20 bases between. Germline CDR1 SGHDN, CDR2 FVKESK. The CDR3 bases are TGTGCCAGCAGCCCCCAGCAGCGGACGATATGGAATGAGCAGTTCTTC. Its translation is CASSPQQRTIWNEQFF.

This clone was counted at least ten times. This chain connects TRBV24-1 to TRBJ2-1; tentatively, D is TRBD1 (6 bases). V lost 4 bases and J 3 bases, leaving 15 bases between the germline ends. CDR1 is KGHDR and CDR2 is SFDVKD in the germline V gene. The CDR3 has 16 residues. CDR3: CATSEGDTDYYNEQFF. In DNA form, the CDR3 reads TGTGCCACCAGTGAAGGGGACACCGATTACTACAATGAGCAGTTCTTC.

At least ten counts were recorded for this clone. The chain combines TRBV27 with TRBJ2-7, with 12 bases aligning to TRBD2. The J segment lost 7 bases and the V segment lost 5 bases, leaving 6 bases of the junction unmatched. Germline V gene data show CDR1 as MNHEY and CDR2 as SMNVEV (reference sequence). The length of the CDR3 is 14 residues. The CDR3: CASSIGGLAGEQYF. The CDR3 DNA reads as TGTGCCAGCAGTATTGGGGGACTAGCGGGTGAGCAGTACTTC.

Remarks on this clone: This may arise from a read error, as a much more abundant clone is one base away. Other DNA sequences within the sample encode an identical CDR3. The rearrangement links TRBV18 to TRBJ1-3; D may be TRBD1 (5 bases). The CDR3 totals 16 residues. From germline, CDR1 is KGHSH and CDR2 LQKENI. The CDR3, as DNA: TGTGCCAGCTCACCACCTCAGGGCTTCTCTGGTAACACCATATATTTT. Translating gives CASSPPQGFSGNTIYF.

This clone has only a few counts. The V gene is TRBV6-5, the J gene TRBJ2-3, with 7 bases lining up with TRBD1. This CDR3 has 17 amino acids. Germline V CDR1 and CDR2: MNHEY, SVGAGI. Trimming removed 6 bases from V and 0 bases from J; junction bases left unmatched: 12. CDR3 residues: CASRSDRLLLSTDTQYF. The CDR3 DNA sequence: TGTGCCAGCAGGTCGGACAGGCTCCTCCTTAGCACAGATACGCAGTATTTT.

This clone was observed many times. This chain uses TRBV14 with TRBJ2-3; possible D gene TRBD2, 5 bases. There are 14 residues in the CDR3. Trimming took off 1 base at V and 0 bases at J, with 5 bases between the two ends. Germline CDR1 reads SGHDN; CDR2 reads FVKESK. In DNA form, the CDR3 reads TGTGCCAGCAGCCAAGGCGGGAGCACAGATACGCAGTATTTT. Translation: CASSQGGSTDTQYF.

Regarding this clone: An end of the junction differs from the germline gene, which may be a read error. The rearrangement joins TRBV14 to TRBJ2-1; D call uncertain. CDR3 length: 13 amino acids. Germline-derived CDR1 and CDR2 are SGHDN and FVKESK. Here the CDR3 reads CASGQGFLNEQFF. CDR3 DNA: TGTGCCAGCGGCCAAGGTTTCCTCAATGAGCAGTTCTTC.

This clone was recorded many times. This sequence joins TRBV15 and TRBJ2-1, with 10 positions matching TRBD1. J lost 6 bases, V lost 7 bases, and 6 bases had no gene match. This CDR3 contains 14 residues. Germline V CDR1 and CDR2: LNHNV, YYDKDF (reference sequence). In DNA, the CDR3 is TGTGCCACCACCCGGGACAGGGGAGGCAATGAGCAGTTCTTC. It is translated as CATTRDRGGNEQFF.

This clone was counted ten times or more. This chain links TRBV4-1 with TRBJ1-6; a weak D match, TRBD1 (5 bases). V lost 3 bases, J lost 13 bases, and 16 bases lay in between. Germline V gives CDR1 MGHRA, CDR2 YSYEKL. This CDR3 is 14 amino acids long. The CDR3 loop reads CASSHRRGVYPLHF. The CDR3 DNA reads as TGCGCCAGCAGCCATCGACGAGGGGTTTATCCCCTCCACTTT.

This clone appeared many times. The V call is TRBV2, the J call TRBJ1-6; TRBD1 might be the D (6 bases). Trimming took off 6 bases at V and 9 bases at J, with 15 bases between the two ends. Germline CDR1 SNHLY, CDR2 FYNNEI. The CDR3 is 14 amino acids. The CDR3 region has the DNA TGTGCCAGCAGCCCTGAGGGGGGCGGTTCACCCCTCCACTTT. Its translation: CASSPEGGGSPLHF.

This clone came up many times. The chain combines TRBV9 with TRBJ1-6, with D perhaps matching TRBD1 (6 bases). The germline V and J ends were trimmed by 0 bases and 10 bases, with 11 bases remaining between them. CDR1 is SGDLS and CDR2 is YYNGEE in the germline V gene. The CDR3 covers 14 residues. The CDR3 DNA follows: TGTGCCAGCAGCGTAGACAGGGAGGACTCACCCCTCCACTTT. As protein: CASSVDREDSPLHF. The full variable domain, with the rest looked up from reference TRBV9 and TRBJ1-6, is DSGVTQTPKHLITATGQRVTLRCSPRSGDLSVYWYQQSLDQGLQFLIQYYNGEERAKGNILERFSAQQFPDLHSELNLSSLELGDSALYFCASSVDREDSPLHFGNGTRLTVT.

This clone was picked up many times. This sequence joins TRBV7-3 and TRBJ2-3; TRBD1 agrees at 7 bases. V was clipped by 6 bases and J by 4 bases; unmatched bases: 16. Germline assignment: CDR1 SGHTA and CDR2 FQGTGA. This CDR3 contains 17 residues. The CDR3 nucleotides are TGTGCCAGCAGTGACAGGGCGACACCACTAAACCCAGATACGCAGTATTTT. Translated: CASSDRATPLNPDTQYF.